The text below deals with one T cell receptor beta chain. The antigen is not known. The entry originates in a study of Ad26.COV2.S vaccination and SARS-CoV-2 variants. Study-wide context: Among those in the COV1001 Ad26.COV2.S trial arm was the donor. Administration of Ad26.COV2.S was intramuscular, either once or twice 56 days apart.

As to treatment: about 20 received Ad26.COV2.S at low or high dose, single or two shots; 5 received placebo; per-sample allocation not given. Sampling happened 63 days after the first vaccine or placebo injection. Aged 18-55 years, donor was enrolled in Boston in 2020. Study results and limitations: There was reportedly substantial breadth in spike-specific CD8+ and CD4+ T cell responses after vaccination.

Assay: immunoSEQ multiplex PCR; the TCRdb copy retains only in-frame clones and omits some. The sample has over 400,000 clones, roughly 88% seen once; the top ten hold less than 5.5%. The receptor comes from a person aged 18-65 years who received the Ad26.COV2.S COVID-19 vaccine or a placebo. The sample here was peripheral blood, taken in a trial of Ad26.COV2.S vaccine versus placebo.

The CDR3 is CASSLGTGVAGELFF. DNA of the CDR3: TGTGCCAGCAGCTTGGGGACAGGGGTAGCCGGGGAGCTGTTTTTT. V and J are TRBV5-6 and TRBJ2-2; 9 bases map to TRBD1. Germline CDR1 is SGHDT and CDR2 is YYEEEE. The V and J ends lost 0 bases and 6 bases, in that order; junction bases with no gene match: 3. This CDR3 region has 15 residues.